These T cell receptor beta chains were read from a single sample in a study of T cells after yellow fever vaccination. MiXCR was run by TCRdb on the 5' RACE reads, yielding one entry per CDR3 protein. The data hold roughly 94,000 distinct CDR3 sequences, with over 8% observed a single time. The sequencing here drew on CD8+ T cells not binding an NS4B(214-222) dextramer, sorted from PBMCs, taken more than 13 days after the first yellow fever vaccination. The receptors were gathered from a man between 18 and 29 years old who received the YFV17D yellow fever vaccine. Each CDR3 is given with its conserved first and last residue. A D gene is named only where the DNA matches it firmly. A row's size may be missing; if present it is once, few, many or a size class.

CASSPTQYQETQYF	TGTGCCAGCAGCCCGACTCAGTACCAAGAGACCCAGTACTTC	few	TRBV5-4	TRBJ2-5	.
CATRPGQPGNEQFF	TGTGCCACAAGGCCGGGACAGCCTGGGAATGAGCAGTTCTTC	few	TRBV19	TRBJ2-1	TRBD1
CAISEIRATATNEKLFF	TGTGCCATCAGTGAGATAAGGGCGACGGCAACTAATGAAAAACTGTTTTTT	many	TRBV10-3	TRBJ1-4	.
CASSLAGRGGANVLTF	TGTGCCAGCAGCTTAGCAGGCAGGGGTGGGGCCAACGTCCTGACTTTC	.	TRBV11-2	TRBJ2-6	.
CASSVGYHEPTDTQYF	TGTGCCAGCAGCGTAGGGTATCATGAACCCACAGATACGCAGTATTTT	many	TRBV9	TRBJ2-3	.
CASSLNYGELFF	TGTGCCAGCAGCCTAAATTACGGGGAGCTGTTTTTT	few	TRBV7-9	TRBJ2-2	.
CASSVDRGEAFF	TGTGCCAGCAGCGTGGACAGGGGTGAAGCTTTCTTT	few	TRBV7-9	TRBJ1-1	TRBD1
CASSFPTSGGYNEQFF	TGTGCCAGCAGCTTCCCTACTAGCGGGGGATACAATGAGCAGTTCTTC	few	TRBV7-2	TRBJ2-1	TRBD2
CASSLRTAENTEAFF	TGCGCCAGCAGCCTTAGGACAGCAGAGAACACTGAAGCTTTCTTT	few	TRBV4-3	TRBJ1-1	.
CASSDLAGGQVNEQFF	TGTGCCAGCAGTGACTTAGCGGGGGGGCAGGTAAATGAGCAGTTCTTC	few	TRBV25-1	TRBJ2-1	TRBD2
CSARGRGESYEQYF	TGCAGTGCTAGAGGTAGAGGGGAGTCCTACGAGCAGTACTTC	few	TRBV20-1	TRBJ2-7	.
CASSFAAADSHGYTF	TGTGCCAGCAGCTTTGCTGCGGCAGACTCCCATGGCTACACCTTC	.	TRBV7-6	TRBJ1-2	.
CASSVSGPYGYTF	TGTGCCAGCAGTGTCTCAGGACCGTATGGCTACACCTTC	few	TRBV25-1	TRBJ1-2	.
CASSQGPWVSGGTYNEQFF	TGCGCCAGCAGCCAAGGCCCCTGGGTTAGCGGGGGGACCTACAATGAGCAGTTCTTC	.	TRBV4-1	TRBJ2-1	TRBD2
CASSWDRGVTEAFF	TGTGCCAGCAGCTGGGACAGGGGAGTCACTGAAGCTTTCTTT	few	TRBV7-8	TRBJ1-1	TRBD1
CASSLEGYHNEQFF	TGTGCCAGCAGCCTAGAAGGGTACCACAATGAGCAGTTCTTC	few	TRBV7-9	TRBJ2-1	.
CASSVDPGWDSPLHF	TGTGCCAGCAGCGTAGACCCAGGGTGGGATTCACCCCTCCACTTT	.	TRBV9	TRBJ1-6	.
CASSLTGWNTEAFF	TGTGCCAGCAGTTTGACAGGATGGAACACTGAAGCTTTCTTT	.	TRBV27	TRBJ1-1	.
CATADRYNEQFF	TGTGCCACTGCGGACAGATACAATGAGCAGTTCTTC	.	TRBV12-3/TRBV12-4	TRBJ2-1	.
CASGAGEYNEQFF	TGTGCCAGCGGGGCTGGGGAATACAATGAGCAGTTCTTC	many	TRBV3-1	TRBJ2-1	.
CASGSSLGRGETQYF	TGTGCCAGCGGTTCAAGTCTGGGCCGGGGAGAGACCCAGTACTTC	.	TRBV5-5	TRBJ2-5	.
CASSFSVTGELFF	TGTGCCAGCAGTTTTTCGGTTACCGGGGAGCTGTTTTTT	.	TRBV12-3/TRBV12-4	TRBJ2-2	.
CASSYREGVVGANVLTF	TGTGCCAGCAGCTACAGGGAAGGAGTAGTTGGGGCCAACGTCCTGACTTTC	few	TRBV7-2	TRBJ2-6	.